This T cell receptor beta chain stems from a study of CD8 T cells in ankylosing spondylitis. To note about this clonotype: The antigen remains undetermined.

V gave up 0 bases and J gave up 9 bases, with 10 bases separating them. Germline CDR1 and CDR2: SGHNT and YYREEE (reference sequence). This CDR3 has 13 amino acids. One entry per CDR3 protein, called by TCRdb with MiXCR from the 5' RACE reads. The sample consists of about 130,000 distinct CDR3 sequences, approximately 10% of them appearing once. General study results and limits: The study looked at matched synovial fluid samples from ankylosing spondylitis patients. Disease-linked clones were reported to be significantly enriched there.

Source material: blood, either unsorted or a sorted T cell fraction (not recorded which). This chain links TRBV5-4 with TRBJ1-3; D uncertain. The TCR was taken from a female donor with ankylosing spondylitis or in good health (not recorded which). Here the CDR3 reads CASSLEDWGTIYF. The CDR3 coding sequence is TGTGCCAGCAGCTTGGAAGATTGGGGCACCATATATTTT.